Listed below are T cell receptor beta chains from one sample, sequenced in a study of T cell responses to AZD1222 COVID-19 vaccine. Assay used: immunoSEQ multiplex PCR; TCRdb lists only in-frame clones, some missing. The top ten hold more than 8.5% of the sample, which has 110,000 to 150,000 clones, approximately 94% seen once. The source material was peripheral blood, sampled on day 0 of AZD1222 vaccination. All receptors derive from an adult in good health. CDR3s include the opening cysteine and the closing phenylalanine or tryptophan. Each record gives: D gene, J gene, clone size, V gene, CDR3 protein, CDR3 DNA. D genes are given only for firm matches. Size is stated for part of the rows, as once, few or many counts, or as a class when the clone is expanded.

TRBD1,TRBJ2-7,-,TRBV19,CASSIQGQGVYEQYF,TGTGCCAGTAGTATACAAGGACAGGGAGTCTACGAGCAGTACTTC
-,TRBJ1-3,-,TRBV4-2,CASSQGGKSSGNTIYF,TGTGCCAGCAGCCAAGGGGGGAAGAGCTCTGGAAACACCATATATTTT
-,TRBJ2-6,-,TRBV9,CASSVGGPGANVLTF,TGTGCCAGCAGCGTAGGGGGACCTGGGGCCAACGTCCTGACTTTC
TRBD1,TRBJ1-2,once,TRBV12-5,CASGLYDRGWNYGYTF,TGTGCTAGTGGTTTGTACGACAGGGGGTGGAACTATGGCTACACCTTC
-,TRBJ1-4,-,TRBV11-2,CASSLPGAVEKLFF,TGTGCCAGCAGCTTACCGGGGGCTGTCGAAAAACTGTTTTTT
-,TRBJ1-4,-,TRBV2,CASRETVINEKLFF,TGTGCCAGCAGGGAGACAGTCATTAATGAAAAACTGTTTTTT
-,TRBJ2-7,-,TRBV18,CASSPRGGETYYEQYF,TGTGCCAGCTCACCACGCGGCGGGGAAACCTACTACGAGCAGTACTTC
-,TRBJ1-2,-,TRBV20-1,CSASNRAGYGYTF,TGCAGTGCTAGTAACCGGGCGGGCTATGGCTACACCTTC
TRBD1,TRBJ1-1,-,TRBV28,CASRRQGNTEAFF,TGTGCCAGCAGGCGACAGGGGAACACTGAAGCTTTCTTT
-,TRBJ2-7,-,TRBV7-9,CASSSTTGRYEQYF,TGTGCCAGCAGCTCCACGACAGGACGCTACGAGCAGTACTTC
-,TRBJ1-5,-,TRBV3-1/TRBV3-2,CASSNDGGNQPQHF,TGTGCCAGCAGCAATGATGGGGGGAATCAGCCCCAGCATTTT
-,TRBJ1-4,-,TRBV2,CASRTTAVRGKLFF,TGTGCCAGCAGGACCACAGCGGTAAGGGGGAAACTGTTTTTT
TRBD1,TRBJ2-1,once,TRBV7-9,CASSLVTGGYNEQFF,TGTGCCAGCAGCTTAGTCACAGGGGGATACAATGAGCAGTTCTTC
-,TRBJ2-3,-,TRBV24-1,CATSDGSTDTQYF,TGTGCCACCAGCGACGGAAGCACAGATACGCAGTATTTT
TRBD1,TRBJ1-6,-,TRBV7-9,CASRTGTGNSPLHF,TGTGCCAGCAGAACCGGGACAGGAAACTCACCCCTCCACTTT
-,TRBJ1-1,-,TRBV7-8,CASSPEGWGVNTEAFF,TGTGCCAGCAGCCCCGAGGGCTGGGGGGTGAACACTGAAGCTTTCTTT
TRBD1,TRBJ1-6,-,TRBV9,CASSGGGQLTNSPLHF,TGTGCCAGCAGCGGTGGGGGACAGCTAACGAATTCACCCCTCCACTTT
-,TRBJ1-4,once,TRBV6-5,CASSQPLTLTWKLFF,TGTGCCAGCAGCCAACCGCTGACTTTGACTTGGAAACTGTTTTTT
TRBD1,TRBJ2-7,-,TRBV27,CASSLSRDRGYEQYF,TGTGCCAGCAGCCTCTCTCGGGACAGGGGCTACGAGCAGTACTTC
TRBD1,TRBJ1-1,-,TRBV7-9,CASSLSMDREVSFF,TGTGCCAGCAGCTTATCGATGGACAGGGAGGTTAGCTTCTTT
-,TRBJ2-7,-,TRBV12-3/TRBV12-4,CASSLGAPEQYF,TGTGCCAGCAGTTTGGGGGCCCCCGAGCAGTACTTC
-,TRBJ1-2,-,TRBV19,CASSIAAGNYGYTF,TGTGCCAGTAGTATAGCGGCCGGGAACTATGGCTACACCTTC
TRBD1,TRBJ1-6,once,TRBV25-1,CASTRQGAISPLHF,TGTGCCAGCACAAGGCAGGGGGCAATTTCACCCCTCCACTTT
TRBD2,TRBJ2-3,-,TRBV2,CASSRRGAITDTQYF,TGTGCCAGCAGTAGGCGGGGGGCGATCACAGATACGCAGTATTTT
-,TRBJ1-6,-,TRBV5-1,CASSPNGQGWNSPLHF,TGCGCCAGCAGCCCCAACGGGCAGGGCTGGAATTCACCCCTCCACTTT
-,TRBJ1-1,-,TRBV2,CASSEGFRAAFF,TGTGCCAGCAGTGAAGGTTTTAGGGCGGCTTTCTTT
-,TRBJ1-5,-,TRBV13,CASSFRGGTGNQPQHF,TGTGCCAGCAGCTTCCGTGGAGGGACCGGCAATCAGCCCCAGCATTTT
TRBD2,TRBJ2-1,-,TRBV18,CASSLTGTSGYTYNEQFF,TGTGCCAGCTCATTAACCGGGACTAGCGGATATACCTACAATGAGCAGTTCTTC